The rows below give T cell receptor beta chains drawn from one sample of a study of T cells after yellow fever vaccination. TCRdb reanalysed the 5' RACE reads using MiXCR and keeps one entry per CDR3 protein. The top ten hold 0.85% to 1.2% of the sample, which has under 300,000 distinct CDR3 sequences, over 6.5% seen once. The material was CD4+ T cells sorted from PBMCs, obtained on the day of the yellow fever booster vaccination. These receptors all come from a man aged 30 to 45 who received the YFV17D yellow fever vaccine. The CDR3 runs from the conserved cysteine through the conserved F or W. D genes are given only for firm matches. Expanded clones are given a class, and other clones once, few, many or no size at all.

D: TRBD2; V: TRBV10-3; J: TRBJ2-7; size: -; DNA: TGTGCCATCAGTGTAGCGGGGACCTCCTACGAGCAGTACTTC; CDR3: CAISVAGTSYEQYF
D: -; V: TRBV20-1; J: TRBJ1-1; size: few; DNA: TGCAGTGCTAGTAAATCAGGGAAGAACACTGAAGCTTTCTTT; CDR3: CSASKSGKNTEAFF
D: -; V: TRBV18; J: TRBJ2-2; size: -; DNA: TGTGCCAGCTCACCAGGGTTCCTACGTAACACCGGGGAGCTGTTTTTT; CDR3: CASSPGFLRNTGELFF
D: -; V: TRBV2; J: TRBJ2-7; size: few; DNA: TGTGCCAGCACTGGGGACGGCTCCTCCTACGAGCAGTACTTC; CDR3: CASTGDGSSYEQYF
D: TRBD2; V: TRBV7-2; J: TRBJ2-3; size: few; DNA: TGTGCCAGCAGCTCCCTTGGGGGAGGGAGTACGCAGTATTTT; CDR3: CASSSLGGGSTQYF
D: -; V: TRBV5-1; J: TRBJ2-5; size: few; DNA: TGCGCCAGCAGACGGACAGCGGGAGAGACCCAGTACTTC; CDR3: CASRRTAGETQYF
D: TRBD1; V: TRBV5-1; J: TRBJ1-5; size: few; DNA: TGCGCCAGCAGCTTGGGGGACAGGCCCAATCAGCCCCAGCATTTT; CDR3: CASSLGDRPNQPQHF
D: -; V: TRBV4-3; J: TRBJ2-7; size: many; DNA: TGCGCCAGCAGCCAAGTAGGTTCCTACGAGCAGTACTTC; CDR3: CASSQVGSYEQYF
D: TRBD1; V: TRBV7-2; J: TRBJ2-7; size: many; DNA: TGTGCCAGCAGCTCAAACAGGGGGTACGAGCAGTACTTC; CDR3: CASSSNRGYEQYF
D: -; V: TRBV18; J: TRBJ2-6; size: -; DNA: TGTGCCAGCTCCTCGGGGTGGAGCGGGGCCAACGTCCTGACTTTC; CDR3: CASSSGWSGANVLTF
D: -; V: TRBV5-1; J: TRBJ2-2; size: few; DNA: TGCGCCAGCAGCTTGTACGTGGGAGAGACCGGGGAGCTGTTTTTT; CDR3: CASSLYVGETGELFF